The rows below give T cell receptor beta chains drawn from one sample of a study of CD8 T cells in ankylosing spondylitis. TCRdb independently ran MiXCR on the 5' RACE reads; one entry per CDR3 protein. Of a few hundred thousand distinct CDR3 sequences listed, 8% are singletons. Sequencing was carried out using blood, either unsorted or a sorted T cell fraction (not recorded which). The receptors originated from a male donor with ankylosing spondylitis. Both conserved end residues are part of each CDR3. Fields, in order: J gene, D gene, V gene, clone size, CDR3 DNA, CDR3 protein. A D gene is named only where the DNA matches it firmly. The size field is filled for only some rows; it gives once, few, many or a size class.

TRBJ2-5 TRBD1 TRBV28 NA TGTGCCAGCAACTCAGGGGGCCAAGAGACCCAGTACTTC CASNSGGQETQYF
TRBJ2-1 NA TRBV29-1 many TGCAGCGTTGGGCCTAATGAGCAGTTCTTC CSVGPNEQFF
TRBJ1-1 NA TRBV2 many TGTGCCAGCAGTGACCGAAACACTGAAGCTTTCTTT CASSDRNTEAFF
TRBJ2-5 NA TRBV29-1 many TGCAGCGCCGATACCGGGCCTTTGGAAGAGACCCAGTACTTC CSADTGPLEETQYF
TRBJ2-1 TRBD1 TRBV11-2 NA TGTGCCAGCAGCCTACGAGCGGGACAGGGGACACAGATATCCTACAATGAGCAGTTCTTC CASSLRAGQGTQISYNEQFF
TRBJ1-2 TRBD1 TRBV11-2 many TGTGCCAGCAGCTTGCGGACAGGGGGCTATGGCTACACCTTC CASSLRTGGYGYTF
TRBJ1-5 TRBD1 TRBV19 few TGTGCCAGTAGCAGGGGGACTCAGCCCCAGCATTTT CASSRGTQPQHF
TRBJ2-3 NA TRBV20-1 many TGCAGTGCTAGAGGGGACACGTACTCCACAGATACGCAGTATTTT CSARGDTYSTDTQYF
TRBJ1-2 TRBD1 TRBV2 NA TGTGCCAGCAGTGAAGCCAGGGGGCATGGCTACACCTTC CASSEARGHGYTF
TRBJ2-3 NA TRBV4-1 NA TGCGCCAGCAGCCAAGATCCTCGGAGCACAGATACGCAGTATTTT CASSQDPRSTDTQYF
TRBJ2-2 TRBD1 TRBV11-1 NA TGTGCCAGCAGCTCCGATACAGGGGGCTGGACCGGGGAGCTGTTTTTT CASSSDTGGWTGELFF
TRBJ2-7 NA TRBV12-3/TRBV12-4 few TGTGCCAGCAGTTTTAAGGGAGGAGACAATCCTTACTTC CASSFKGGDNPYF
TRBJ2-1 TRBD1 TRBV27 many TGTGCCAGCAGTTTAAACTCAGGGGGCCACAATGAGCAGTTCTTC CASSLNSGGHNEQFF
TRBJ1-1 NA TRBV9 many TGTGCCAGCAGCGTAGGTGGGGGCCTGGCAGGGTCGGAAGCTTTCTTT CASSVGGGLAGSEAFF
TRBJ2-7 TRBD2 TRBV7-6 many TGTGCCAGCAGTCCCGCTAGCGGGTCCTACGAGCAGTACTTC CASSPASGSYEQYF
TRBJ2-2 TRBD1 TRBV25-1 few TGTGCCAGCAGTGACCGGGACAGGGGGCTGTTTTTT CASSDRDRGLFF
TRBJ1-5 TRBD1 TRBV7-8 many TGTGCCAGCAGCCGGGACAGGGGGCTGGATAGCAATCAGCCCCAGCATTTT CASSRDRGLDSNQPQHF
TRBJ2-1 NA TRBV19 few TGTGCCAGTACCCCCGGGACCCAGCCATACAATGAGCAGTTCTTC CASTPGTQPYNEQFF
TRBJ2-4 NA TRBV11-3 few TGTGCCAGCAGCGCACCCACGGGACTCAAAAACATTCAGTACTTC CASSAPTGLKNIQYF
TRBJ2-7 TRBD2 TRBV11-2 few TGTGCCAGCAGCCCCTGGGGGAAAGCGGGAGATACCACCTACGAGCAGTACTTC CASSPWGKAGDTTYEQYF
TRBJ1-5 NA TRBV12-3/TRBV12-4 many TGTGCCAGCAGTTCTACGGGCAATGGTCGGCCCCAGCATTTT CASSSTGNGRPQHF
TRBJ2-1 TRBD1 TRBV7-9 NA TGTGCCAGCAGCTCCTCGGGACAGGGATATATCAATGAGCAGTTCTTC CASSSSGQGYINEQFF
TRBJ1-4 TRBD1 TRBV27 few TGTGCCAGCAGCCGACAGGGGGGTAATGAAAAACTGTTTTTT CASSRQGGNEKLFF
TRBJ2-1 NA TRBV10-3 few TGTGCCATCAGTGAGATCACACAGGGAGTCCACAATGAGCAGTTCTTC CAISEITQGVHNEQFF
TRBJ2-3 NA TRBV30 few TGTGCCTGGAGAAGGGACTTCGATCGTTTAGGGGATACGCAGTATTTT CAWRRDFDRLGDTQYF
TRBJ1-2 TRBD1 TRBV29-1 NA TGCAGCGTTGATGGGCAGGGGGCCGGCGGCTACACCTTC CSVDGQGAGGYTF
TRBJ1-2 TRBD1 TRBV12-3/TRBV12-4 NA TGTGCCAGCAGGCCAGACAGGGTTTTTGATGGCTACACCTTC CASRPDRVFDGYTF